This T cell receptor beta chain was identified in a study of OX40 agonist ivuxolimab in advanced cancers. This CDR3 has 15 amino acids. Here immunoSEQ multiplex PCR was the method, and the copy in TCRdb shows in-frame clones only, minus some. The sample lists approximately 53,000 clones; roughly 91% were seen once. The specimen comprised CD4+ or CD8+ T cells sorted from blood, sampled in a trial of the OX40 agonist ivuxolimab. This receptor was identified in an adult with an advanced solid tumor such as melanoma, head and neck, liver or kidney cancer. The chain is built from TRBV21-1 and TRBJ2-1; the table's TRBD2 call for D was not verified on the DNA. TRBV21-1 is a known pseudogene. The CDR3 spells CASGRRRGDLNEQFF. For the CDR3, the DNA is TGTGCCAGCGGACGTCGACGGGGGGACCTCAATGAGCAGTTCTTC.